The rows below give T cell receptor beta chains drawn from one sample of a study of T cells in Graves' hyperthyroidism and ophthalmopathy. TCRdb processed the multiplex PCR reads anew with MiXCR; each CDR3 protein has one entry. Of almost 600,000 distinct CDR3 sequences detected, about 15% appear once; the ten largest clones hold about 5.8%. Sample: blood. These TCRs come from a woman in her twenties or thirties with Graves' hyperthyroidism that later progressed to Graves' ophthalmopathy. Each CDR3 is given with its conserved first and last residue. A D gene is named only where the DNA matches it firmly. Size tells how often a clone was seen (once, few, many) or the class of an expanded clone, and some rows leave it out.

v_gene	abundance	j_gene	d_gene	CDR3nt	CDR3aa
TRBV6-1	many	TRBJ2-7	TRBD2	TGTGCCAGCAGTGGATCTGGGACTAGCGGGAGAAGTTACGAGCAGTACTTC	CASSGSGTSGRSYEQYF
TRBV9	few	TRBJ1-2	NA	TGTGCCAGCAGCGCACAAAGGGGCTACACCTTC	CASSAQRGYTF
TRBV3-1	many	TRBJ1-2	TRBD1	TGTGCCAGCAGCCCGCCGGGACAGGGAACGATCGGCTACACCTTC	CASSPPGQGTIGYTF
TRBV20-1	NA	TRBJ2-5	NA	TGCAGTGCTAGACAAGTCGGGAGGGGGCAGCAAGAGACCCAGTACTTC	CSARQVGRGQQETQYF
TRBV10-2	many	TRBJ2-7	TRBD1	TGCGCCAGCAGTGAGACCTCCATCCCTGGCACGACAGGGGACGAGCAGTACTTC	CASSETSIPGTTGDEQYF
TRBV2	many	TRBJ1-5	TRBD1	TGTGCCAGCCTCATGGGACAGGGTCTACCGAATCAGCCCCAGCATTTT	CASLMGQGLPNQPQHF
TRBV28	NA	TRBJ2-7	NA	TGTGCCAGCAGTTACAGGACGGTTTCATTCTACGAGCAGTACTTC	CASSYRTVSFYEQYF
TRBV6-1	many	TRBJ1-3	NA	TGTGCCAGCAGTGAAGGGCCTCCAGGGAGTGGAAACACCATATATTTT	CASSEGPPGSGNTIYF
TRBV7-2	many	TRBJ2-3	NA	TGTGCCAGCAGCTTAGGGGGGGTACTCACAGATACGCAGTATTTT	CASSLGGVLTDTQYF
TRBV18	many	TRBJ1-5	NA	TGTGCCAGCTCACCCGCAGGTGGGGTCGGTCAGCCCCAGCATTTT	CASSPAGGVGQPQHF
TRBV10-3	NA	TRBJ2-1	TRBD2	TGTGCCATCAACGGACTAGCGGGAAGGACTCACTCCTACAATGAGCAGTTCTTC	CAINGLAGRTHSYNEQFF
TRBV6-1	many	TRBJ2-7	TRBD1	TGTGCCAGCAGAAGGACAGGGCAAGCCTACGAGCAGTACTTC	CASRRTGQAYEQYF
TRBV29-1	NA	TRBJ2-7	TRBD1	TGCAGCGTAATACTGGGACAGGAGCCCTACGAGCAGTACTTC	CSVILGQEPYEQYF
TRBV5-1	NA	TRBJ2-7	NA	TGCGCCAGCAGCACCCAGTACGAGCAGTACTTC	CASSTQYEQYF
TRBV19	NA	TRBJ2-3	TRBD2	TGTGCCAGTAAGGAAGCGGGAGGGCCCAAGGGAGCGCAGTATTTT	CASKEAGGPKGAQYF
TRBV27	many	TRBJ1-5	TRBD1	TGTGCCAGCAGAGAATCGACAGGGACCAATCAGCCCCAGCATTTT	CASRESTGTNQPQHF
TRBV2	many	TRBJ2-7	NA	TGTGCCAGCAGGGTTACAGGGGAGGAGTTCTACGAGCAGTACTTC	CASRVTGEEFYEQYF
TRBV7-9	few	TRBJ2-7	NA	TGTGCCAGCAGCTTAAAGGCTCAGACCTACGAGCAGTACTTC	CASSLKAQTYEQYF
TRBV5-5	NA	TRBJ1-1	TRBD1	TGTGCCAGCAGCACAGCAACAGGGGAGGGCACTGAAGCTTTCTTT	CASSTATGEGTEAFF
TRBV24-1	many	TRBJ1-2	TRBD1	TGTGCCACCAGTGATCCGTCGACAGGGACCTATGGCTACACCTTC	CATSDPSTGTYGYTF
TRBV3-1	many	TRBJ1-2	NA	TGTGCCAGCAGCCAAGTAACACAGGCTGGCTACACCTTC	CASSQVTQAGYTF
TRBV7-2	NA	TRBJ1-5	NA	TGTGCCAGCAGCTTAGCTGTCAGCGGCCAGCCCCAGCATTTT	CASSLAVSGQPQHF
TRBV7-2	few	TRBJ2-2	NA	TGTGCCAACCGGGCAGCGAACACCGGGGAGCTGTTTTTT	CANRAANTGELFF
TRBV25-1	few	TRBJ1-1	NA	TGTGCCAGCAGTCGGGGGCGGTGGACTGAAGCTTTCTTT	CASSRGRWTEAFF
TRBV7-2	many	TRBJ2-1	NA	TGTGCCAGCAAAAAAGAGTCGGGCCAACTGTACAATGAGCAGTTCTTC	CASKKESGQLYNEQFF
TRBV12-3/TRBV12-4	many	TRBJ1-2	NA	TGTGCCAGCACCCCCGGGCAGGGGTTTCCCTATGGCTACACCTTC	CASTPGQGFPYGYTF
TRBV6-1	many	TRBJ2-1	TRBD2	TGTGCCAGCAGTGAAGAACTAGCGAACCCCTACAATGAGCAGTTCTTC	CASSEELANPYNEQFF
TRBV19	NA	TRBJ1-1	TRBD1	TGTGCCAGTAGTAATCAGGGGGCGCCCACTGAAGCTTTCTTT	CASSNQGAPTEAFF
TRBV5-1	many	TRBJ1-1	NA	TGTGCCAGCAGTTTGGTAGGCGACACTGAAGCTTTCTTT	CASSLVGDTEAFF
TRBV25-1	many	TRBJ2-3	NA	TGTGCCAGCAGTGAACAGGGGCGGCCCACAGATACGCAGTATTTT	CASSEQGRPTDTQYF
TRBV12-3/TRBV12-4	many	TRBJ1-2	NA	TGTGCCAGCAGTTTTCCGGGGCACTATGGCTACACCTTC	CASSFPGHYGYTF
TRBV4-1	many	TRBJ1-1	TRBD1	TGCGCCAGCAGCCAAGTAGGGACAGGGGGCTTTAGGAGCACTGAAGCTTTCTTT	CASSQVGTGGFRSTEAFF
TRBV30	NA	TRBJ2-7	NA	TGTGCCTGGAGTACATCCTACGAGCAGTACTTC	CAWSTSYEQYF
TRBV18	few	TRBJ2-3	NA	TGTGCCAGCTCACCAAGGAGAGATACGCAGTATTTT	CASSPRRDTQYF
TRBV27	many	TRBJ2-1	TRBD2	TGTGCCAGCAGTTTATACGAGGGAGGGGAGGATGAGCAGTTCTTC	CASSLYEGGEDEQFF
TRBV5-6	many	TRBJ1-2	TRBD1	TGTGCCAGCAGCTTCTCTCCGACAGGGACTTATGTCTACACCTTC	CASSFSPTGTYVYTF